This passage covers 8 T cell receptor beta chains from one sample sequenced in a study of Tregs in tolerant kidney transplant recipients. Repertoires were generated with immunoSEQ multiplex PCR, while TCRdb's copy carries only in-frame clones and drops some. This sample's clone table lists some 31,000 clones. The sequencing used CD8+ T cells from blood, collected before the transplant. Receptors originate from a human donor who received a combined kidney and bone marrow transplant.

A remark on this clone: The read ends 3 residues shy of where the CDR3 ends; the end is completed using the germline J gene. The chain uses TRBV7-9 and TRBJ2-1, with D tentatively TRBD1 (5 bases). Germline V gene data show CDR1 as SEHNR and CDR2 as FQNEAQ (reference sequence). The CDR3 runs to 14 residues. The germline V and J ends were trimmed by 5 bases and 3 bases, with 11 bases remaining between them. CDR3 amino acids: CASSPRGSYNEQFF. CDR3 bases read: TGTGCCAGCAGCCCTAGGGGAAGCTACAATGAG.

To note about this clone: Read sequence stops 3 residues before the CDR3 end, and the germline J gene provides the missing end. V is TRBV2 and J is TRBJ2-7; D is unclear. V gave up 7 bases and J gave up 4 bases, with 8 bases separating them. This CDR3 region has 11 residues. CDR1 and CDR2 from the germline V gene are SNHLY and FYNNEI. The CDR3 loop reads CASTSGYEQYF. The sequenced part of the CDR3 DNA is TGTGCCAGCACTAGTGGGTACGAG.

Points on this clone: Coverage ceases 3 residues before the CDR3 finishes, and the germline J gene fills in the end. The V and J genes are TRBV6-1 and TRBJ1-1; the match to TRBD1 covers 7 bases. This CDR3 has 13 residues. The trim removed 4 bases at V and 5 bases at J, leaving 4 bases unmatched. CDR1 is MNHNS and CDR2 is SASEGT in the germline V gene. This CDR3 reads CASSATGKTEAFF. The CDR3 DNA, read in part, is TGTGCCAGCAGTGCGACAGGGAAGACTGAA.

With respect to this clone: The CDR3 end falls 3 residues outside the read, so it is completed with the germline J gene. V usage is TRBV13 and J usage is TRBJ2-3; 10 bases map to TRBD1. CDR3 size: 15 residues. Germline V gene lookup returns CDR1 PRHDT and CDR2 FYEKMQ (reference sequence). V lost 3 bases to trimming and J lost 4 bases; unmatched junction nucleotides: 4. The CDR3 bases that were read are TGTGCCAGCAGCTTCGGGACAGGGGAGGCAGATACG. Translated, it gives CASSFGTGEADT. The entire CDR3 protein reads CASSFGTGEADTQYF.

With respect to this clone: The read finishes 3 residues shy of the CDR3 end, and the germline J gene is used to complete it. The chain carries TRBV10-3 and TRBJ1-3, with D perhaps TRBD1 (6 bases). The CDR3 runs 15 residues. V lost 2 bases and J 0 bases, leaving 8 bases between the germline ends. The germline V gene encodes CDR1 ENHRY and CDR2 SYGVKD. Partial CDR3 DNA: TGTGCCATCAGTGAGGGGGGGGCCTCTGGAAACACC. Its translation: CAISEGGASGNT. The whole CDR3 region reads CAISEGGASGNTIYF.

As for this clone: The CDR3 end lies 3 residues beyond the end of the read and is filled in from the germline J gene. The gene calls are TRBV20-1 and TRBJ2-3, with 10 bases aligning to TRBD2. J gave up 6 bases and V 2 bases, and 5 bases lay outside the gene matches. The CDR3 loop spans 14 amino acids. The germline gives CDR1 DFQATT, CDR2 SNEGSKA (reference sequence). The CDR3 DNA, read in part, is TGCAGTGCTAGACTAGCGGGAGAGATGGATACG. Residues: CSARLAGEMDT. The CDR3 reads in full as CSARLAGEMDTQYF.

To note about this clone: Read data end 3 residues before the CDR3 end; the end is taken from the germline J gene. V gene TRBV7-9 combines with J gene TRBJ2-2, with D perhaps TRBD1 (5 bases). This CDR3 contains 14 residues. Germline loops: CDR1 SEHNR, CDR2 FQNEAQ (reference sequence). Trimming left V 2 bases short and J 3 bases short, with 7 bases between. CDR3 sequence: CASSLQGYTGELFF. The covered CDR3 bases are TGTGCCAGCAGCTTACAGGGTTACACCGGGGAG.

Of note for this clone: The sequenced fragment ends 3 residues before the CDR3 boundary, so the rest is inferred from the germline J gene. V gene TRBV19 combines with J gene TRBJ2-7; D uncertain. CDR1 is LNHDA, CDR2 SQIVND, per germline (reference sequence). Trimming stripped 1 base from V and 2 bases from J, with 6 bases between. The CDR3 is 13 residues long. The part of the CDR3 DNA that was read is TGTGCCAGTAGTATAGCGGGTCCCTACGAG. Protein: CASSIAGPYE. In full, the CDR3 reads CASSIAGPYEQYF.